There are many counts of the clone carrying this T cell receptor beta chain. Its antigen is not known. This record comes from a study of read filtering for tumor transcriptome and immune sequencing. From approximately 430 ng of RNA, a library with molecular barcoded alpha/delta and beta/gamma adaptors was made. TCRdb itself ran the reads through MiXCR, one entry per CDR3 protein. The sample lists tens of thousands of distinct CDR3 sequences, approximately 18% occurring once. Study outcomes and limitations: Approximately 79% of IR-seq clonotypes had a single read, yet these held about 3.6% of reads. IR-seq captured clonotypes deeper and more reliably than RNA-seq.

CDR3 size: 16 residues. The J segment lost 0 bases and the V segment lost 5 bases, leaving 7 bases of the junction unmatched. In germline, CDR1 is SGHTA, CDR2 FQGNSA. Sampling of bone marrow took place during active disease in every patient. The receptor was isolated from a donor aged 40 or over with multiple myeloma. Input material: a population of CD138-negative cells sorted from bone marrow. V gene TRBV7-2 combines with J gene TRBJ2-7, with 10 positions matching TRBD2. CDR3 protein: CASSPDWTSGSYEQYF. CDR3 nucleotide sequence: TGTGCCAGCAGCCCCGATTGGACTAGCGGCTCCTACGAGCAGTACTTC.